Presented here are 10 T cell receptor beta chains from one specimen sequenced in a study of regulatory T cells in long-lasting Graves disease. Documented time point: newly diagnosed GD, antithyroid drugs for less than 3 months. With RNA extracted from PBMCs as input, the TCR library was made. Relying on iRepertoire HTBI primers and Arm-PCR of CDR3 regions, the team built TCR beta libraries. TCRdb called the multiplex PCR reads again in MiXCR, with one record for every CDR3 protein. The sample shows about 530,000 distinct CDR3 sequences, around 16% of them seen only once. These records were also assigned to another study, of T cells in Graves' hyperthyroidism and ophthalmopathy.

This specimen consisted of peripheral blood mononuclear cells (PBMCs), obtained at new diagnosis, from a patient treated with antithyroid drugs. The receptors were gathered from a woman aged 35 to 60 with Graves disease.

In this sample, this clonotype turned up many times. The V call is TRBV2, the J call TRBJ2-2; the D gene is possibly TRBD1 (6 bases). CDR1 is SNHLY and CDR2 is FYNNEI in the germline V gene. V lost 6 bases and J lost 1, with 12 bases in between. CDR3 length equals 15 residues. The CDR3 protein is CASSLLRGNTGELFF. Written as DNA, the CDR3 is TGTGCCAGCAGCTTACTCAGGGGGAACACCGGGGAGCTGTTTTTT.

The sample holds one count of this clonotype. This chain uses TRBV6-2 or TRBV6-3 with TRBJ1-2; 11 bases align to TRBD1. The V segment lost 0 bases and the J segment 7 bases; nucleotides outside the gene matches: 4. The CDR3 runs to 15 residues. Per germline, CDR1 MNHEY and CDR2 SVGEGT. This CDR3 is CASSYSGTGGGGYTF. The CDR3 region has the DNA TGTGCCAGCAGTTACTCGGGGACAGGGGGGGGTGGCTACACCTTC.

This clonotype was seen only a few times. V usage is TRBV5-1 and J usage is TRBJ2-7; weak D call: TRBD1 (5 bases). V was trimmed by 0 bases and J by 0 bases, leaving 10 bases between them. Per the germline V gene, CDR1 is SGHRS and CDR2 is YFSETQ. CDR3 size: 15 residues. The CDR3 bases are TGCGCCAGCAGCTTGGAGGCAGGGAACTCCTACGAGCAGTACTTC. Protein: CASSLEAGNSYEQYF.

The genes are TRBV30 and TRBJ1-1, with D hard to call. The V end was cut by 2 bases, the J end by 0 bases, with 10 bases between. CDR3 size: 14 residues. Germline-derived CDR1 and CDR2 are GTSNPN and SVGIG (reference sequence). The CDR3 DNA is TGTGCCTGGAGTCTGACTGGGCTGAACACTGAAGCTTTCTTT. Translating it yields CAWSLTGLNTEAFF.

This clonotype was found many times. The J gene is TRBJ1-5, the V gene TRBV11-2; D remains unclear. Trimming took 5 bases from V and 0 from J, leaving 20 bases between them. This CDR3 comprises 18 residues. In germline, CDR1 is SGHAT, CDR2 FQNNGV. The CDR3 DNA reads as TGTGCCAGCAGCCCGATCTCGGCAGGCGATTATAGCAATCAGCCCCAGCATTTT. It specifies CASSPISAGDYSNQPQHF.

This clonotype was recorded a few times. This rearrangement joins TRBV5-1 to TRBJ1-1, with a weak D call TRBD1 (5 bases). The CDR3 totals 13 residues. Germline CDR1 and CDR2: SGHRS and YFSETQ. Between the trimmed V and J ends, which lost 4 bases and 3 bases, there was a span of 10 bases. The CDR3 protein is CASSLQDHTEAFF. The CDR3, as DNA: TGCGCCAGCAGCCTACAGGACCACACTGAAGCTTTCTTT.

The DNA for the CDR3 is TGTGCCAGCAGCTCCCCTCCGCGGACTGTTTATCAGCCCCAGCATTTT. This encodes CASSSPPRTVYQPQHF. The chain carries TRBV2 and TRBJ1-5; D gene unclear. V was shortened by 6 bases and J by 5 bases, with 20 bases between the two germline ends. Per the germline V gene, CDR1 is SNHLY and CDR2 is FYNNEI. The CDR3 has 16 residues.

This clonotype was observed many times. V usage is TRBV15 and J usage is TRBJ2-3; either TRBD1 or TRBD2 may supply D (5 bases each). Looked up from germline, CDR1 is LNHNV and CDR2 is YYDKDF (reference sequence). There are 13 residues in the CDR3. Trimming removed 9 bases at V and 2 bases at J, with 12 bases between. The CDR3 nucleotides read TGTGCCACGGGGACGGATCACACAGATACGCAGTATTTT. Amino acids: CATGTDHTDTQYF. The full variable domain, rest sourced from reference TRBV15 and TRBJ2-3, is DAMVIQNPRYQVTQFGKPVTLSCSQTLNHNVMYWYQQKSSQAPKLLFHYYDKDFNNEADTPDNFQSRRPNTSFCFLDIRSPGLGDTAMYLCATGTDHTDTQYFGPGTRLTVL.

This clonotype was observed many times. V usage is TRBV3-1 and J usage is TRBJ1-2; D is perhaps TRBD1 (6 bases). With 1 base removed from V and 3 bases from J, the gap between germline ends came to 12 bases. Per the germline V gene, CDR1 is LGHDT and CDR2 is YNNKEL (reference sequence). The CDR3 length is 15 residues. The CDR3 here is CASSQGPRGHYGYTF. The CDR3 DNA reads TGTGCCAGCAGCCAAGGACCCAGGGGCCACTATGGCTACACCTTC.

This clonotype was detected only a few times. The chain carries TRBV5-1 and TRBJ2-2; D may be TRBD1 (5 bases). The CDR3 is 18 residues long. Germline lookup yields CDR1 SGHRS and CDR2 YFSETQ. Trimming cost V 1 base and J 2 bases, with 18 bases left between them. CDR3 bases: TGCGCCAGCAGCTTGCGTGGATCTTTTGACAGAAACACCGGGGAGCTGTTTTTT. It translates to CASSLRGSFDRNTGELFF.